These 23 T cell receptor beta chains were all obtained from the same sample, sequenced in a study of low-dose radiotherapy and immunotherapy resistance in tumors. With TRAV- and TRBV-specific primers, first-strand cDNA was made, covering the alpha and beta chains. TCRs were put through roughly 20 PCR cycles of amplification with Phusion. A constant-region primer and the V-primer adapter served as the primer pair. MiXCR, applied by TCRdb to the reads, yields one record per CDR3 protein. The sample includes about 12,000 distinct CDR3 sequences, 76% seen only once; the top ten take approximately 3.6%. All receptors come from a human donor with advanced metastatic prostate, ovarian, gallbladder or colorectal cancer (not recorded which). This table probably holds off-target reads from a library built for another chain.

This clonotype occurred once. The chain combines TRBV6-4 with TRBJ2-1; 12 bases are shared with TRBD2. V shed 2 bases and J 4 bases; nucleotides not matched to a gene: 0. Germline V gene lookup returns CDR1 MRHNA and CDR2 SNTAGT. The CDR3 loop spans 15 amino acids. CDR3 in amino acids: CASSDGTSGYNEQFF. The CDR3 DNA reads TGTGCCAGCAGTGACGGGACTAGCGGGTACAATGAGCAGTTCTTC.

CDR3 DNA: TGTGCCAGCAGTTACCACCCGCCCGGTCGGGAGGGCCAAGATGAGCAGTTCTTC. Encoded protein: CASSYHPPGREGQDEQFF. V and J are TRBV6-2 or TRBV6-3 and TRBJ2-1, with 8 bases that match TRBD2. Germline V gives CDR1 MNHEY, CDR2 SVGEGT. The CDR3 is 18 amino acids. Germline trimming cut 2 bases from V and 8 bases from J; bases unmatched to any gene: 17.

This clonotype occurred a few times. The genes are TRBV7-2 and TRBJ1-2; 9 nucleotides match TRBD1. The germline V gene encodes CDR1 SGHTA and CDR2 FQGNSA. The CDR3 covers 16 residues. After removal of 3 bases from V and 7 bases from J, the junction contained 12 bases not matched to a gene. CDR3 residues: CASSFLNPGQGSGYTF. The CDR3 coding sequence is TGTGCCAGCAGCTTCCTAAACCCGGGACAGGGCTCTGGCTACACCTTC.

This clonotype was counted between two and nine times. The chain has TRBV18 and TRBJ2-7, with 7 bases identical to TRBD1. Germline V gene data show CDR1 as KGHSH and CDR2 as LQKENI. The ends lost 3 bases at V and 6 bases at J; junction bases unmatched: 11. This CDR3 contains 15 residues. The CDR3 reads CASSPSGTASSEQYF. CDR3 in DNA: TGTGCCAGCTCACCCTCCGGGACAGCTTCATCCGAGCAGTACTTC. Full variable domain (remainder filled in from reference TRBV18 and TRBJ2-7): NAGVMQNPRHLVRRRGQEARLRCSPMKGHSHVYWYRQLPEEGLKFMVYLQKENIIDESGMPKERFSAEFPKEGPSILRIQQVVRGDSAAYFCASSPSGTASSEQYFGPGTRLTVT.

The CDR3 reads CASSSGTPENIQYF. CDR3 sequence (DNA): TGTGCCAGCAGCTCCGGGACACCGGAAAACATTCAGTACTTC. The chain joins TRBV27 to TRBJ2-4; weak D call: TRBD1 (6 bases). The germline V gene encodes CDR1 MNHEY and CDR2 SMNVEV (reference sequence). The CDR3 runs 14 residues. Deletions cut 6 bases from V and 5 bases from J, with 14 bases between.

CDR3 DNA: TGTGCCAGCAGCCACGAGCGGGACTCCTACAATGAGCAGTTCTTC. Its protein is CASSHERDSYNEQFF. This sequence joins TRBV7-9 and TRBJ2-1; 7 nucleotides match TRBD2. Germline loops: CDR1 SEHNR, CDR2 FQNEAQ (reference sequence). Trimming cost V 5 bases and J 0 bases; bases outside gene matches: 4. The CDR3 is 15 amino acids.

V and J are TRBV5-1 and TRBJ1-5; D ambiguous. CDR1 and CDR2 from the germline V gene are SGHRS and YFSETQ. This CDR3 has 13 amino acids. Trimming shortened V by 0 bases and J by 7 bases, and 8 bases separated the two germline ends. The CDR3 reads CASSLAGGQPQHF. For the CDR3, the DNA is TGCGCCAGCAGCTTGGCTGGTGGGCAGCCCCAGCATTTT.

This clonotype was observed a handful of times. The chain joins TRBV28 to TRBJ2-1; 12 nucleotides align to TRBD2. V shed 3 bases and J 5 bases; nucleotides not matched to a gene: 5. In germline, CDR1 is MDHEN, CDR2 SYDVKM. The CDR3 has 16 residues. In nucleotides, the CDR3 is TGTGCCAGCAGTTTCCTGCTAGCGGGAGGGAACAATGAGCAGTTCTTC. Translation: CASSFLLAGGNNEQFF. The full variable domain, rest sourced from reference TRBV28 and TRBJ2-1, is DVKVTQSSRYLVKRTGEKVFLECVQDMDHENMFWYRQDPGLGLRLIYFSYDVKMKEKGDIPEGYSVSREKKERFSLILESASTNQTSMYLCASSFLLAGGNNEQFFGPGTRLTVL.

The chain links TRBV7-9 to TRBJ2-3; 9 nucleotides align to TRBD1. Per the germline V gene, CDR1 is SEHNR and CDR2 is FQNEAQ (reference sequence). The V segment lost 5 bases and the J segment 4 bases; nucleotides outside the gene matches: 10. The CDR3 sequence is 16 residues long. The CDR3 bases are TGTGCCAGCAGCCAAGCAGGACAGGGGACCGCAGATACGCAGTATTTT. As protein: CASSQAGQGTADTQYF.

The CDR3 DNA follows: TGCGCCAGCAGCCAAGATCAGCAGCGGTCCAACACCGGGGAGCTGTTTTTT. Translation: CASSQDQQRSNTGELFF. V and J are TRBV4-1 and TRBJ2-2; perhaps TRBD2 as D (5 bases). This CDR3 is 17 amino acids long. Germline values: CDR1 MGHRA, CDR2 YSYEKL. Trimming took 0 bases from V and 2 from J, leaving 13 bases between them.

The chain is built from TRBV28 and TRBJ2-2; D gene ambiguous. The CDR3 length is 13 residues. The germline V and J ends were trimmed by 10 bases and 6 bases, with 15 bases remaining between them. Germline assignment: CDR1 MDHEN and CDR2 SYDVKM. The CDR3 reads CATLPGSPGELFF. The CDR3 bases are TGTGCCACCCTCCCAGGTTCTCCCGGGGAGCTGTTTTTT.

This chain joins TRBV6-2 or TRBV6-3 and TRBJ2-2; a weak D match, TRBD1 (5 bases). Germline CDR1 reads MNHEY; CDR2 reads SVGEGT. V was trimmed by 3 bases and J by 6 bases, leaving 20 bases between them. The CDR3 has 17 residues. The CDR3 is CASSYGRGGFDAGELFF. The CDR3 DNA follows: TGTGCCAGCAGTTATGGAAGGGGTGGGTTCGATGCCGGGGAGCTGTTTTTT.

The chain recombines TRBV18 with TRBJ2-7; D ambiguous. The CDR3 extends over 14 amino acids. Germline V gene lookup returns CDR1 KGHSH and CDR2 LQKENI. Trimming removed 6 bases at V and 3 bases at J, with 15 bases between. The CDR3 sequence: CASSGSAGSYEQYF. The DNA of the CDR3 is TGTGCCAGCTCGGGTTCAGCAGGTAGCTACGAGCAGTACTTC.

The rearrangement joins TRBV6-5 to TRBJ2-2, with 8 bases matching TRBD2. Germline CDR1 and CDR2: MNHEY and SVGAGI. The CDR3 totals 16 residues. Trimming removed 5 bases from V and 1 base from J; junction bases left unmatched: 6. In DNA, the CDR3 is TGTGCCAGCAGTGGGGTAGCGGGGAAGAACACCGGGGAGCTGTTTTTT. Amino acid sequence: CASSGVAGKNTGELFF.

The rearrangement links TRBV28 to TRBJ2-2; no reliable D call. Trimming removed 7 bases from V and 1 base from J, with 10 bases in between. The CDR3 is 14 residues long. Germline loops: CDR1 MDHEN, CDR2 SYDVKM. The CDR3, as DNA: TGTGCCAGCACTACTCTGGGGAACACCGGGGAGCTGTTTTTT. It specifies CASTTLGNTGELFF.

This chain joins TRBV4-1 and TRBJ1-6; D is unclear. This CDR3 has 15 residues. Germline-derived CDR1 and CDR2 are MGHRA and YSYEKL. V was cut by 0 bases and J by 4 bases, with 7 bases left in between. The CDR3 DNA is TGCGCCAGCAGCCAAGAACGGGGTTATAATTCACCCCTCCACTTT. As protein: CASSQERGYNSPLHF.

The CDR3 protein is CASSVRDSGEQFF. In nucleotides, the CDR3 is TGCGCCAGCAGCGTAAGGGACAGCGGTGAGCAGTTCTTC. The chain joins TRBV5-1 to TRBJ2-1, with 7 bases identical to TRBD1. Germline V lookup: CDR1 SGHRS, CDR2 YFSETQ. The trim removed 4 bases at V and 9 bases at J, leaving 7 bases unmatched. The CDR3 is 13 amino acids.

The DNA of the CDR3 is TGCAGTGCTAGCGGGGGACTGAACAATGAGCAGTTCTTC. Amino acids: CSASGGLNNEQFF. V is TRBV20-1 and J is TRBJ2-1, with TRBD2 as a possible D gene (6 bases). Germline V gene data show CDR1 as DFQATT and CDR2 as SNEGSKA (reference sequence). The CDR3 has 13 residues. V was trimmed by 3 bases and J by 5 bases, leaving 11 bases between them.

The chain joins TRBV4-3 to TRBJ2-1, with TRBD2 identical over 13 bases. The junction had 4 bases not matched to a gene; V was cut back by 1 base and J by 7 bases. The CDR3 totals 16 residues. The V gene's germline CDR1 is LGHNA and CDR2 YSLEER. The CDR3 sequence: CASSQGTGLAGNEQFF. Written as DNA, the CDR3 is TGCGCCAGCAGCCAAGGTACGGGACTAGCGGGAAATGAGCAGTTCTTC.

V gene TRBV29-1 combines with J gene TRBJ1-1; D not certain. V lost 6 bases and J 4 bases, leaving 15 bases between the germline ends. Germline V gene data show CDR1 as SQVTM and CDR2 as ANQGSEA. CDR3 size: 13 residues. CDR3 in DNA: TGCAGCGTCACGGACCTAGCGGGCACTGAAGCTTTCTTT. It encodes CSVTDLAGTEAFF.

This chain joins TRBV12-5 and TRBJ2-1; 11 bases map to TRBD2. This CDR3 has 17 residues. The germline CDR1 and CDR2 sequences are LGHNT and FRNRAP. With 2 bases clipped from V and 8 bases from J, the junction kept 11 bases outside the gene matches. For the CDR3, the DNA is TGTGCTAGTGGTTTGCCATCCTCACTAGCGGGAGTGGATGAGCAGTTCTTC. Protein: CASGLPSSLAGVDEQFF.

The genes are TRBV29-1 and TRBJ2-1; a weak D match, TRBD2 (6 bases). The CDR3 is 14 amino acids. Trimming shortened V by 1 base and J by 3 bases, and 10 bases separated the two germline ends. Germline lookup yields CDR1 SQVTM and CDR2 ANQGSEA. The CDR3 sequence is CSVEGRGDYNEQFF. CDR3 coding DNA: TGCAGCGTTGAAGGTCGCGGGGACTACAATGAGCAGTTCTTC.

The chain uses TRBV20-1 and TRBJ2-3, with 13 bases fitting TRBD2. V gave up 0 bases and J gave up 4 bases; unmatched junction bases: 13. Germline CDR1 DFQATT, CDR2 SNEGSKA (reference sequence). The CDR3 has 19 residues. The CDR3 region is CSARDRRGLAGESADTQYF. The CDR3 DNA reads TGCAGTGCTAGAGATAGAAGAGGACTAGCGGGAGAAAGTGCAGATACGCAGTATTTT.